These 21 T cell receptor beta chains came from one sample sequenced in a study of shared clonotypes between healthy human individuals. Clones were read by immunoSEQ multiplex PCR, and TCRdb kept only the in-frame ones, dropping some. The data show millions of clones, with about 93% seen just once and 1.5% to 2% held by the top ten. Cells designated naive CD8 were CD45RO-negative and were positively selected for CCR7, with terminally differentiated effector memory CD45RA+ cells excluded. The sequenced sample consisted of naive CD8+ T cells from PBMCs. Receptor source: a man between 18 and 35 years old in good health. Some clones in this sample may be carry-over from other donors' samples.

V usage is TRBV21-1 and J usage is TRBJ1-1. TRBV21-1 is a pseudogene segment. CDR3 size: 10 residues. For the CDR3, the DNA is TGTGCCAGCACCTCGAAGGAAGCTTTCTTT. Translated: CASTSKEAFF.

The chain joins TRBV7-3 to TRBJ1-1; unclear D gene. Trimming took 5 bases from V and 5 from J, leaving 12 bases between them. This CDR3 is 13 amino acids long. Germline assignment: CDR1 SGHTA and CDR2 FQGTGA. CDR3 sequence: CASSPDHGTEAFF. The CDR3 DNA reads as TGTGCCAGCAGCCCAGATCATGGAACTGAAGCTTTCTTT. The full variable domain, completed using reference TRBV7-3 and TRBJ1-1, is GAGVSQTPSNKVTEKGKYVELRCDPISGHTALYWYRQSLGQGPEFLIYFQGTGAADDSGLPNDRFFAVRPEGSVSTLKIQRTERGDSAVYLCASSPDHGTEAFFGQGTRLTVV.

CDR3 region: CASSKVLKETQYF. In nucleotides, the CDR3 is TGTGCCAGCAGCAAAGTACTAAAAGAGACCCAGTACTTC. The chain has TRBV7-7 and TRBJ2-5; D is ambiguous. Between the trimmed V and J ends, which lost 5 bases and 3 bases, there was a span of 10 bases. CDR1 is SSHAT and CDR2 is FNYEAQ in the germline V gene (reference sequence). This CDR3 spans 13 amino acids.

V usage is TRBV18 and J usage is TRBJ1-2, with TRBD1 identical over 8 bases. Trimming removed 0 bases from V and 2 bases from J; junction bases left unmatched: 8. Germline V gives CDR1 KGHSH, CDR2 LQKENI. The CDR3 spans 17 residues. The CDR3 reads CASSPPTLDRENYGYTF. DNA for the CDR3: TGTGCCAGCTCACCACCCACATTGGACAGGGAGAACTATGGCTACACCTTC. The full variable domain, its missing parts supplied by reference TRBV18 and TRBJ1-2, is NAGVMQNPRHLVRRRGQEARLRCSPMKGHSHVYWYRQLPEEGLKFMVYLQKENIIDESGMPKERFSAEFPKEGPSILRIQQVVRGDSAAYFCASSPPTLDRENYGYTFGSGTRLTVV.

V is TRBV25-1 and J is TRBJ2-3; 13 bases match TRBD2. Losses at the gene ends were 7 bases for V and 1 base for J; bases not matched to a gene: 5. The CDR3 spans 16 residues. Germline V lookup: CDR1 MGHDK, CDR2 SYGVNS. The CDR3 sequence is CASTGLAGARTDTQYF. The CDR3 DNA reads as TGTGCCAGCACCGGACTAGCGGGAGCCCGCACAGATACGCAGTATTTT.

J is TRBJ2-7 and V is TRBV6-1; possibly TRBD1 for D (5 bases). Germline V gene sequence: CDR1 MNHNS, CDR2 SASEGT. This CDR3 spans 15 amino acids. V was cut by 6 bases and J by 3 bases, with 18 bases left in between. Here the CDR3 DNA reads TGTGCCAGCAGCATAGAATCGGCAGGGAACTACGAGCAGTACTTC. Translated: CASSIESAGNYEQYF.

In its sample, this clone was seen once. V gene TRBV7-2 combines with J gene TRBJ2-3; maybe TRBD2 (5 bases). There are 13 residues in the CDR3. Germline V CDR1 and CDR2: SGHTA, FQGNSA. V gave up 5 bases and J gave up 5 bases, with 11 bases separating them. The CDR3 DNA sequence: TGTGCCAGCAGCACGGACTTTGTAGATACGCAGTATTTT. This gives the protein CASSTDFVDTQYF.

The CDR3 DNA reads as TGTGCCAGCAGTTCTCGGATTACCGGCACAGATACGCAGTATTTT. Protein sequence: CASSSRITGTDTQYF. This chain connects TRBV27 to TRBJ2-3; no clear D gene. The germline V gene has CDR1 MNHEY and CDR2 SMNVEV (reference sequence). V lost 4 bases and J 1 base, leaving 12 bases between the germline ends. The CDR3 is made up of 15 amino acids.

This clone was seen only once. The J gene is TRBJ1-5, the V gene TRBV7-8; no clear D gene. The V gene lost 1 base and the J gene lost 6 bases, with 7 bases spanning the gap. Germline CDR1 reads SGHVS; CDR2 reads FQNEAQ. The CDR3 runs to 13 residues. The CDR3 reads CASSLGAAQPQHF. The CDR3 nucleotides read TGTGCCAGCAGCTTAGGAGCAGCTCAGCCCCAGCATTTT.

The rearrangement links TRBV7-2 to TRBJ2-7; D is possibly TRBD1 (5 bases). Germline V gives CDR1 SGHTA, CDR2 FQGNSA. The CDR3 runs 14 residues. With 4 bases removed from V and 2 bases from J, the gap between germline ends came to 12 bases. CDR3 region: CASSWSGSTYEQYF. CDR3 coding DNA: TGTGCCAGCAGCTGGTCAGGGTCAACCTACGAGCAGTACTTC.

J is TRBJ2-1 and V is TRBV6-5; D might be TRBD1 or TRBD2, each matching 5 bases. Trimming removed 6 bases from V and 5 bases from J, with 11 bases in between. There are 13 residues in the CDR3. Germline V gene data show CDR1 as MNHEY and CDR2 as SVGAGI. The CDR3 sequence is CASRWDRDNEQFF. For the CDR3, the DNA is TGTGCCAGCAGATGGGACCGAGACAATGAGCAGTTCTTC.

This clone came up once. The chain is built from TRBV27 and TRBJ2-1, with 13 bases matching TRBD2. The CDR3 contains 15 residues. The ends lost 5 bases at V and 6 bases at J; junction bases unmatched: 4. Germline lookup yields CDR1 MNHEY and CDR2 SMNVEV (reference sequence). CDR3 nucleotides: TGTGCCAGCAGTCACGGACTAGCGGGAGCCAATGAGCAGTTCTTC. Translating it yields CASSHGLAGANEQFF.

This clone appeared once. CDR3 loop: CASSVTSYRGFIYEQYF. In nucleotides, the CDR3 is TGTGCCAGTAGTGTTACATCTTACAGGGGGTTTATCTACGAGCAGTACTTC. J is TRBJ2-7 and V is TRBV19, with 8 bases identical to TRBD1. This CDR3 is 17 amino acids long. CDR1 is LNHDA, CDR2 SQIVND, per germline (reference sequence). J lost 3 bases, V lost 5 bases, and 15 bases had no gene match.

The chain recombines TRBV10-3 with TRBJ2-5; 7 nucleotides agree with TRBD1. This CDR3 has 14 residues. With 4 bases clipped from V and 1 base from J, the junction kept 3 bases outside the gene matches. Per germline, CDR1 ENHRY and CDR2 SYGVKD. The CDR3, as DNA: TGTGCCATCAGTGTCCGGGACAGCCAAGAGACCCAGTACTTC. Translating gives CAISVRDSQETQYF.

The chain employs TRBV14 and TRBJ2-7; 10 bases fit TRBD2. J lost 0 bases, V lost 6 bases, and 5 bases had no gene match. Germline values: CDR1 SGHDN, CDR2 FVKESK. The CDR3 is 15 amino acids. The CDR3 loop is CASSLAGGNSYEQYF. Written as DNA, the CDR3 is TGTGCCAGCAGTTTAGCGGGAGGAAACTCCTACGAGCAGTACTTC.

This clone was detected a few times. The sample holds other DNA sequences that translate to the same CDR3. The rearrangement joins TRBV7-9 to TRBJ2-7; 7 nucleotides agree with TRBD2. Trimming took 5 bases from V and 6 from J; bases not matched to a gene: 4. Germline V CDR1 and CDR2: SEHNR, FQNEAQ (reference sequence). The CDR3 runs 12 residues. Written as DNA, the CDR3 is TGTGCCAGCAGCCCCTCGGGGGGCGAGCAGTACTTC. It encodes CASSPSGGEQYF.

This clone was counted once. The V gene is TRBV7-9, the J gene TRBJ2-2, with TRBD2 matching 15 bases. V lost 5 bases to trimming and J lost 4 bases; unmatched junction nucleotides: 11. The CDR3 covers 19 residues. The germline gives CDR1 SEHNR, CDR2 FQNEAQ (reference sequence). The CDR3 is CASSPKGLAGGPGTGELFF. CDR3 sequence (DNA): TGTGCCAGCAGCCCGAAGGGACTAGCGGGAGGTCCTGGCACCGGGGAGCTGTTTTTT.

This rearrangement joins TRBV2 to TRBJ1-1, with D possibly TRBD1 on 5 matching bases. CDR1 SNHLY and CDR2 FYNNEI come from the germline V gene. V dropped 2 bases and J dropped 3 bases, with 10 bases sitting between them. The CDR3 totals 14 residues. CDR3 coding DNA: TGTGCCAGCAGTGAAATGACAGACGACACTGAAGCTTTCTTT. Its translation is CASSEMTDDTEAFF.

In this sample, this clone turned up once. The gene calls are TRBV6-6 and TRBJ1-1; a weak D match, TRBD1 (5 bases). The CDR3 runs to 13 residues. CDR1 MNHNY and CDR2 SVGAGI come from the germline V gene (reference sequence). V was clipped by 6 bases and J by 1 base, with 9 bases between them. The CDR3 DNA follows: TGTGCCAGCAGAGACAGAGCGAACACTGAAGCTTTCTTT. Its protein product is CASRDRANTEAFF.

In DNA form, the CDR3 reads TGTGCCAGCAGTTTTCTAACAGGTACCATCCTCTACGAGCAGTACTTC. This sequence encodes CASSFLTGTILYEQYF. This sequence joins TRBV28 and TRBJ2-7, with a possible D match to TRBD1 (5 bases). V was shortened by 3 bases and J by 3 bases, with 18 bases between the two germline ends. The germline gives CDR1 MDHEN, CDR2 SYDVKM. The CDR3 is 16 residues long. Combining the CDR3 with reference TRBV28 and TRBJ2-7 gives the whole variable domain DVKVTQSSRYLVKRTGEKVFLECVQDMDHENMFWYRQDPGLGLRLIYFSYDVKMKEKGDIPEGYSVSREKKERFSLILESASTNQTSMYLCASSFLTGTILYEQYFGPGTRLTVT.

This chain connects TRBV5-1 to TRBJ2-7, with D perhaps matching TRBD1 or TRBD2 (5 bases each). Germline CDR1 SGHRS, CDR2 YFSETQ. V was cut by 3 bases and J by 7 bases, with 11 bases left in between. This CDR3 region has 12 residues. Here the CDR3 DNA reads TGCGCCAGCAGCTGGACATCGGGGGAGCAGTACTTC. It encodes CASSWTSGEQYF.